This TCR beta chain comes out of a study of cytomegalovirus exposure and HLA in healthy donors. Study-level results: Researchers had no immune exposure information except CMV serostatus available. The authors excluded some V segments, including TRBV6-2 and TRBV6-3, as indistinguishable. Across donors, sequencing depth was assumed by presence/absence analyses to be roughly uniform.

Concerning this clone itself: The antigen remains undetermined.

PCR was performed using 60 Vbeta and 13 Jbeta primers. Method: immunoSEQ multiplex PCR; TCRdb's copy keeps in-frame clones and lacks some. The sample gives 150,000 to 200,000 clones, 80% to 85% of which show up once; about 2.3% is in the top ten. Germline-derived CDR1 and CDR2 are SGHVS and FQNEAQ. The CDR3 sequence is 15 residues long. V dropped 7 bases and J dropped 1 base, with 13 bases sitting between them. The rearrangement links TRBV7-8 to TRBJ2-2; D may be TRBD1 (6 bases). This TCR came from a woman between 25 and 40 years old in good health and CMV-seronegative. The source material was PBMCs. The chain's CDR3 is CASTRQEMNTGELFF. CDR3 DNA: TGTGCCAGCACCCGACAGGAAATGAACACCGGGGAGCTGTTTTTT.